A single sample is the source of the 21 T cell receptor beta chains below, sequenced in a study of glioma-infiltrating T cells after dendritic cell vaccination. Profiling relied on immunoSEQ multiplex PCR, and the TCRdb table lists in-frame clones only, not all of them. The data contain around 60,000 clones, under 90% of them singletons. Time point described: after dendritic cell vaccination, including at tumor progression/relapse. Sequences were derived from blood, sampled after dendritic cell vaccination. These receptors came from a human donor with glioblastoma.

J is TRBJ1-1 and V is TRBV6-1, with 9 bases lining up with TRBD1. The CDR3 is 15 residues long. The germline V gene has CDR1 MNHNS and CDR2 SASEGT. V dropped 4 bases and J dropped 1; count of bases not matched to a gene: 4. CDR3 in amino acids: CASSGRDRANTEAFF. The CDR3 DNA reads TGTGCCAGCAGTGGCCGGGACAGGGCGAACACTGAAGCTTTCTTT.

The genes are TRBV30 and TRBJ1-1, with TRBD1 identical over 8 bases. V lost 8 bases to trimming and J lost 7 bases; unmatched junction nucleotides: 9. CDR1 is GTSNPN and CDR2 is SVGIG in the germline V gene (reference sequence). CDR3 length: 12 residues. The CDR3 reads CASGQGFVEAFF. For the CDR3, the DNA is TGTGCCAGCGGACAGGGTTTTGTTGAAGCTTTCTTT.

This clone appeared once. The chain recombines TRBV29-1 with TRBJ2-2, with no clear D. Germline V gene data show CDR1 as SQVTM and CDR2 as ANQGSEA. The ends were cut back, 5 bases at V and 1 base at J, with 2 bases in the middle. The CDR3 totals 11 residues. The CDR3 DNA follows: TGCAGCGTTCTGAACACCGGGGAGCTGTTTTTT. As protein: CSVLNTGELFF.

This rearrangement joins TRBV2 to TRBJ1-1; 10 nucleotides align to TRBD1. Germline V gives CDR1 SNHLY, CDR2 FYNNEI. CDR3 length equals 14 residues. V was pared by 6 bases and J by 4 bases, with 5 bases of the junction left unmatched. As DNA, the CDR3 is TGTGCCAGCAGGGGGGACAGGGGAGGCACTGAAGCTTTCTTT. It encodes CASRGDRGGTEAFF.

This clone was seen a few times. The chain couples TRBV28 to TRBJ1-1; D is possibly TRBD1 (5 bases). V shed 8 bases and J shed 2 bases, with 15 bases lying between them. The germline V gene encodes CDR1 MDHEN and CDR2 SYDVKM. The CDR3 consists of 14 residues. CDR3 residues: CASQGGAFNTEAFF. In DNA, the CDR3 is TGTGCCAGCCAGGGCGGAGCTTTTAACACTGAAGCTTTCTTT.

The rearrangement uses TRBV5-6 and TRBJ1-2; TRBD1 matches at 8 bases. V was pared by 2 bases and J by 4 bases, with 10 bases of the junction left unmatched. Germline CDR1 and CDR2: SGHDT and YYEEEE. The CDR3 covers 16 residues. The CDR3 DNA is TGTGCCAGCAGCTTTTACGAACGGACAGGGACCTATGGCTACACCTTC. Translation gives CASSFYERTGTYGYTF.

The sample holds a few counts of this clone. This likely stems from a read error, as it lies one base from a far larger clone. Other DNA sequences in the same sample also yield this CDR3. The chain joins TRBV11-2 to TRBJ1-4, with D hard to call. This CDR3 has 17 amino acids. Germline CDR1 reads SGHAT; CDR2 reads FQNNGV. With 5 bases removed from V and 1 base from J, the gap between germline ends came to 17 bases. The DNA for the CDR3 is TGTGCCAGCAGCCAGAGAGCTAGGCCGATAACTAATGAAAAACTGTTTTTT. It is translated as CASSQRARPITNEKLFF. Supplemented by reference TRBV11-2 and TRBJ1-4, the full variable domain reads EAGVAQSPRYKIIEKRQSVAFWCNPISGHATLYWYQQILGQGPKLLIQFQNNGVVDDSQLPKDRFSAERLKGVDSTLKIQPAKLEDSAVYLCASSQRARPITNEKLFFGSGTQLSVL.

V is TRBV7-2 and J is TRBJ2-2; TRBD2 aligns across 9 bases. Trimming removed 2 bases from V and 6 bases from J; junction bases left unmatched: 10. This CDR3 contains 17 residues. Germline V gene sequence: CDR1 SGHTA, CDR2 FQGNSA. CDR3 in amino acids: CASSLMLAGGSPGELFF. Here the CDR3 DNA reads TGTGCCAGCAGCTTAATGTTGGCGGGGGGGTCCCCCGGGGAGCTGTTTTTT. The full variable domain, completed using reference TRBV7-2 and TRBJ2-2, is GAGVSQSPSNKVTEKGKDVELRCDPISGHTALYWYRQSLGQGLEFLIYFQGNSAPDKSGLPSDRFSAERTGGSVSTLTIQRTQQEDSAVYLCASSLMLAGGSPGELFFGEGSRLTVL.

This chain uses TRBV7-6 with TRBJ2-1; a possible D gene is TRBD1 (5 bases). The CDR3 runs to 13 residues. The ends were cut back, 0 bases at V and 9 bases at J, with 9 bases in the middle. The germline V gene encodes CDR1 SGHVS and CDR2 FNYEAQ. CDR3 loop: CASSLAIQGEQFF. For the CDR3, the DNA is TGTGCCAGCAGCTTAGCCATCCAGGGTGAGCAGTTCTTC.

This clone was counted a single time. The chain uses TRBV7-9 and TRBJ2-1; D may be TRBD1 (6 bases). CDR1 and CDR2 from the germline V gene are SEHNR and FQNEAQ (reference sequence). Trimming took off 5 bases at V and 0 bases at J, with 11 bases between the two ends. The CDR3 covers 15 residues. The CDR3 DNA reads TGTGCCAGCAGCCGTCAAGGGGGCTCCTACAATGAGCAGTTCTTC. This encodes CASSRQGGSYNEQFF.

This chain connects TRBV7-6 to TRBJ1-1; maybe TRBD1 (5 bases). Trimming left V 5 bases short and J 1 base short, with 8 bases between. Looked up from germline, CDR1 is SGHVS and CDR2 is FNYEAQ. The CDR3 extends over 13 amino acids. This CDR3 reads CASSPGQNTEAFF. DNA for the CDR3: TGTGCCAGCAGCCCCGGACAGAACACTGAAGCTTTCTTT.

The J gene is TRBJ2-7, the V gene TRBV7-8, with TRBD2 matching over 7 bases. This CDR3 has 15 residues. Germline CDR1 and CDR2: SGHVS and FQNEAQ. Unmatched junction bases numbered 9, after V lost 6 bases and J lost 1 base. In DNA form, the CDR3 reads TGTGCCAGCAGTCGTCCGGGGGGAGGGTCCTACGAGCAGTACTTC. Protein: CASSRPGGGSYEQYF.

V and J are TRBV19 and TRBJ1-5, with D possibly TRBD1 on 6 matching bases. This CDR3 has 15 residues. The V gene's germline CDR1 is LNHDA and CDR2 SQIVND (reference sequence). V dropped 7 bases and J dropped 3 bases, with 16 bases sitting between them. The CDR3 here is CASKGDVGFNQPQHF. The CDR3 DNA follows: TGTGCCAGTAAGGGGGATGTGGGTTTCAATCAGCCCCAGCATTTT. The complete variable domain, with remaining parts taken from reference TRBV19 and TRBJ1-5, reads DGGITQSPKYLFRKEGQNVTLSCEQNLNHDAMYWYRQDPGQGLRLIYYSQIVNDFQKGDIAEGYSVSREKKESFPLTVTSAQKNPTAFYLCASKGDVGFNQPQHFGDGTRLSIL.

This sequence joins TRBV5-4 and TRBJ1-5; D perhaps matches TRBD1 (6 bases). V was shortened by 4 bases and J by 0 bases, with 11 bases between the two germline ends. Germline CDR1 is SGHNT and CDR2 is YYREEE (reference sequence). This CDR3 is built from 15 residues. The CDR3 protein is CASSLDRNSNQPQHF. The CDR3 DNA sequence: TGTGCCAGCAGCCTAGACAGGAATAGCAATCAGCCCCAGCATTTT.

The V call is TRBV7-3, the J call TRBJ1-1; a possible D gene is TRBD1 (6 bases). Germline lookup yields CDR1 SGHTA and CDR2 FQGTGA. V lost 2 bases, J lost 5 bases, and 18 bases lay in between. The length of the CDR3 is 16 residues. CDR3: CASSLRGGPGGTEAFF. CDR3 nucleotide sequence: TGTGCCAGCAGCTTACGGGGGGGGCCGGGAGGAACTGAAGCTTTCTTT.

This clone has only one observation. This CDR3 is CASSATGGRNTEAFF. CDR3 coding DNA: TGTGCCAGCAGCGCAACAGGGGGAAGGAACACTGAAGCTTTCTTT. This chain joins TRBV9 and TRBJ1-1, with 8 bases lining up with TRBD1. V dropped 3 bases and J dropped 1; count of bases not matched to a gene: 5. Per germline, CDR1 SGDLS and CDR2 YYNGEE. This CDR3 is 15 amino acids long.

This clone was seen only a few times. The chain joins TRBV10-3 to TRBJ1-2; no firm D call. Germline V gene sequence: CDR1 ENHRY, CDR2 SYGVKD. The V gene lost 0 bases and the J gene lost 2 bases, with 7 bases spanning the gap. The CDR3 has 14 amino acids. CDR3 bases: TGTGCCATCAGTGAGTCCCCGGTCAACTATGGCTACACCTTC. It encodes CAISESPVNYGYTF.

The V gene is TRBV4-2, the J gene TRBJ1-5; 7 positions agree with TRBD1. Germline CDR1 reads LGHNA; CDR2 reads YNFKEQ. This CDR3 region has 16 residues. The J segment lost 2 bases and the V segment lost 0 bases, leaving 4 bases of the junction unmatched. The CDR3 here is CASSQENRGGNQPQHF. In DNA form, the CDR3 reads TGTGCCAGCAGCCAAGAGAACAGGGGTGGCAATCAGCCCCAGCATTTT.

Here the CDR3 reads CASSMDRNTEAFF. CDR3 nucleotides: TGTGCCAGCAGCATGGACAGGAACACTGAAGCTTTCTTT. The chain carries TRBV5-6 and TRBJ1-1; D possibly corresponds to TRBD1 (6 bases). The CDR3 covers 13 residues. Per the germline V gene, CDR1 is SGHDT and CDR2 is YYEEEE. The germline V and J ends were trimmed by 4 bases and 1 base, with 8 bases remaining between them.

In nucleotides, the CDR3 is TGTGCCACCAGAGATCGGGGAGAGGAAAAACTGTTTTTT. Encoded protein: CATRDRGEEKLFF. This rearrangement joins TRBV19 to TRBJ1-4; D unresolved. The CDR3 extends over 13 amino acids. V lost 10 bases and J 8 bases, leaving 17 bases between the germline ends. Germline V gives CDR1 LNHDA, CDR2 SQIVND (reference sequence). Using reference TRBV19 and TRBJ1-4 for the parts outside the CDR3, the full variable domain is DGGITQSPKYLFRKEGQNVTLSCEQNLNHDAMYWYRQDPGQGLRLIYYSQIVNDFQKGDIAEGYSVSREKKESFPLTVTSAQKNPTAFYLCATRDRGEEKLFFGSGTQLSVL.

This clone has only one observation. In nucleotides, the CDR3 is TGCGCCAGCAGCCGCTACACTAAACGGACGGGAGCGGGCACCGGGGAGCTGTTTTTT. Protein: CASSRYTKRTGAGTGELFF. J is TRBJ2-2 and V is TRBV4-3; tentatively, D is TRBD2 (6 bases). The germline V gene encodes CDR1 LGHNA and CDR2 YSLEER. The CDR3 loop spans 19 amino acids. Trimming took 4 bases from V and 4 from J, leaving 25 bases between them.